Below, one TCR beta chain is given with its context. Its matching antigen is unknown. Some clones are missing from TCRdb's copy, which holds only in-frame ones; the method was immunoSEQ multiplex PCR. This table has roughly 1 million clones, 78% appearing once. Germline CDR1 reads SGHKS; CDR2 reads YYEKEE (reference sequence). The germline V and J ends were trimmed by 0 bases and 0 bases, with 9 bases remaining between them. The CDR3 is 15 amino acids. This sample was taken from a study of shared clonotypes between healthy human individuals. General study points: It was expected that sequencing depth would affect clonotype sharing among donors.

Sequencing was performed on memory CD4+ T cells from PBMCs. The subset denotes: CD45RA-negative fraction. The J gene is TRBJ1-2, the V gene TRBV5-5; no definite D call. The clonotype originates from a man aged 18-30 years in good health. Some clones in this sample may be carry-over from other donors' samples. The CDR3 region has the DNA TGTGCCAGCAGCTTGGCCGATCGGACTAACTATGGCTACACCTTC. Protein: CASSLADRTNYGYTF.